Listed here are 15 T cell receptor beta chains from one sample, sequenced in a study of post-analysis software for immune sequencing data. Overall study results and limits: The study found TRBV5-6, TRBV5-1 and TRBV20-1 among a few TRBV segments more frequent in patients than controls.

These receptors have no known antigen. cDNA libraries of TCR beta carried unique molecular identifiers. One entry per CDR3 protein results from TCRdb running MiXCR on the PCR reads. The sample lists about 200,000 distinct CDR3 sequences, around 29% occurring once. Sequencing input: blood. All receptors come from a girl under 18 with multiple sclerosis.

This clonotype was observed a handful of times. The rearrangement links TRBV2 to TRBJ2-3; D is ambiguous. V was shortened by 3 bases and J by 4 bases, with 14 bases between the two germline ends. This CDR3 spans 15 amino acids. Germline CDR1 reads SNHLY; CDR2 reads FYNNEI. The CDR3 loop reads CASSEAPRVADTQYF. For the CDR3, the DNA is TGTGCCAGCAGTGAGGCCCCACGAGTAGCAGATACGCAGTATTTT.

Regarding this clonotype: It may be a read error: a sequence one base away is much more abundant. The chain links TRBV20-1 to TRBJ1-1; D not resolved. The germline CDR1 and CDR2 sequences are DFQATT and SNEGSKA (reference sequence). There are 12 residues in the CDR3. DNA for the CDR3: TGCAGTGCTAGAGAAGAGTACACTGGAGCTTTCTTT. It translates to CSAREEYTGAFF.

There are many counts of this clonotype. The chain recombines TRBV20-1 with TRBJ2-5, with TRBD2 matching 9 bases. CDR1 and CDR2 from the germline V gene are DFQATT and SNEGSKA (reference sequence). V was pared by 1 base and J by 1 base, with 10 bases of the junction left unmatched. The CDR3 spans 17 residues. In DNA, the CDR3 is TGCAGTGCTAGAGGGGAATTGGGGACTAGCCTCCAAGAGACCCAGTACTTC. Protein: CSARGELGTSLQETQYF.

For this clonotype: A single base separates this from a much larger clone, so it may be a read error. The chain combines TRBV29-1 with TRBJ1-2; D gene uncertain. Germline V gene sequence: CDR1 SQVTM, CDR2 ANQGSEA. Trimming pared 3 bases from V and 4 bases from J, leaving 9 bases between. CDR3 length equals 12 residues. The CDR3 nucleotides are TGCAGCGTTGATACCTCTGGCTATGGCTACACCTTC. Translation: CSVDTSGYGYTF.

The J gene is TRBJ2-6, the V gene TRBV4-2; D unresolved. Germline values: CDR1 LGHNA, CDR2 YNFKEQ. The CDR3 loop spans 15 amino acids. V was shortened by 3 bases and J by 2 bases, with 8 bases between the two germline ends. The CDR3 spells CASSQMSTGANVLTF. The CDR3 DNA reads TGTGCCAGCAGCCAGATGAGCACTGGGGCCAACGTCCTGACTTTC.

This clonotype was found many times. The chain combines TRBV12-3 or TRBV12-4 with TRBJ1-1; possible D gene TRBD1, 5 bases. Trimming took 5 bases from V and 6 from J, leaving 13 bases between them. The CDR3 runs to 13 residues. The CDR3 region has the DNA TGTGCCAGCAGTCTCCTAGCGGGGGCTGAAGCTTTCTTT. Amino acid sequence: CASSLLAGAEAFF.

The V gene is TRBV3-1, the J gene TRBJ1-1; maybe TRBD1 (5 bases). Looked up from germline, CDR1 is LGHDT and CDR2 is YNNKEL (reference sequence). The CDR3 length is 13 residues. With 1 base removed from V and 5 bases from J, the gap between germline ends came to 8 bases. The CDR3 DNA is TGTGCCAGCAGCCAAGCCCGGGGGACTGAAGCTTTCTTT. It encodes CASSQARGTEAFF.

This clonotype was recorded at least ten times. The CDR3 nucleotides read TGTGCCATCAGGGGCGAGAGGATCGGAAAGTTAGACAATGAGCAGTTCTTC. Amino acids: CAIRGERIGKLDNEQFF. V is TRBV10-3 and J is TRBJ2-1; D unclear. The length of the CDR3 is 17 residues. Trimming pared 6 bases from V and 5 bases from J, leaving 23 bases between. The V gene's germline CDR1 is ENHRY and CDR2 SYGVKD.

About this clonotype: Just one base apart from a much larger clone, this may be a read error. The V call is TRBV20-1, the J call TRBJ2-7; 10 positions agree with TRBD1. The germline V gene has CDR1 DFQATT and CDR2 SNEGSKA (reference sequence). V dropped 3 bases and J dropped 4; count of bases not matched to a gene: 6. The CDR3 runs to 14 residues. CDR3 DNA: TGCAGTGCTAGTAAGACAGGGGGCCCGTACGAGCAGTACTTC. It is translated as CSASKTGGPYEQYF.

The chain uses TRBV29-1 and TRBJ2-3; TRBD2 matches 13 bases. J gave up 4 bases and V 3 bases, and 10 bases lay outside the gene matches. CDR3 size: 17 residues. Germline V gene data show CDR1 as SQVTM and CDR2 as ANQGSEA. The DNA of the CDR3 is TGCAGCGTTGATGCCCCCGGACTAGCGGGAGCTTCAGATACGCAGTATTTT. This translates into CSVDAPGLAGASDTQYF.

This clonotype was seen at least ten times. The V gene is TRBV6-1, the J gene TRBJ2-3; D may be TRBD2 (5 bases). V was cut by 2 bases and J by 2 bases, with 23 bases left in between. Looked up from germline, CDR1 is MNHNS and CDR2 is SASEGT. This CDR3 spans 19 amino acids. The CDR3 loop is CASSERIGLPGPATDTQYF. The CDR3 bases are TGTGCCAGCAGTGAACGGATAGGACTCCCCGGCCCCGCCACAGATACGCAGTATTTT.

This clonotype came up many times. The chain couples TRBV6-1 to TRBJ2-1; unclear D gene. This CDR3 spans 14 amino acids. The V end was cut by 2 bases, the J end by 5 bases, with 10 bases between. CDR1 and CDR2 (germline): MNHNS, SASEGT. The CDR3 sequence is CASSEPIGNNEQFF. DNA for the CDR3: TGTGCCAGCAGTGAACCTATTGGGAACAATGAGCAGTTCTTC.

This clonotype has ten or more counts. This CDR3 reads CSVVSPRTYEQYF. In DNA, the CDR3 is TGCAGCGTTGTTTCGCCTCGGACCTACGAGCAGTACTTC. The chain combines TRBV29-1 with TRBJ2-7, with D unresolved. Germline CDR1 and CDR2: SQVTM and ANQGSEA. The CDR3 consists of 13 residues. V dropped 4 bases and J dropped 2 bases, with 12 bases sitting between them.

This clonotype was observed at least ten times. The DNA for the CDR3 is TGTGCCAGCTCACCACTGACGGACAGCTCTGGGGCCAACGTCCTGACTTTC. As protein: CASSPLTDSSGANVLTF. The V call is TRBV18, the J call TRBJ2-6, with a tentative D call TRBD1 (6 bases). Trimming left V 1 base short and J 0 bases short, with 10 bases between. CDR1 and CDR2 (germline): KGHSH, LQKENI. The CDR3 spans 17 residues.

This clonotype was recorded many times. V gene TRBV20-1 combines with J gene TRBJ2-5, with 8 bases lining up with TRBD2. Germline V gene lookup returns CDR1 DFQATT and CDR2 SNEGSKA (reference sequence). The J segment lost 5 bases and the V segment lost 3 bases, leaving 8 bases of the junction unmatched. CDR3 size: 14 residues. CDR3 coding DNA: TGCAGTGCTAGGGGACTAGTATTGTCGGAGACCCAGTACTTC. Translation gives CSARGLVLSETQYF.